This T cell receptor (beta chain) was recorded in a study of blood T cells in healthy people across ages (dated by TCRdb to about 2015). Turning to the overall study: In model experiments, template switching captured roughly one uniquely barcoded TCR beta cDNA molecule for every two T cells. Age-related changes in TCR beta repertoire diversity were measured in the study by deep sequencing normalized with unique cDNA molecular identifiers. The donors were split into four age groups: young (average about 15 years), middle-aged (about 40), aged (62) and long-lived (under 90). To avoid experimental bias, donors of different ages were spread randomly across the sequencing lanes. For two donors (one aged 18 to 29 and one aged 80 or older), the study analyzed two additional independent replicas of 1 million unique cDNA reads from the same blood draw. What the authors observed across the whole study: Estimates of total diversity based on one million sequenced T cells were considered lower bounds and underestimates. Because donor CMV infection status was unknown, age-related changes in expanded clonotypes were potentially confounded. The long-lived group showed more naive CD4+ T cells, fewer expanded clones and increased TCR diversity than the aged group, suggesting age selection. As age increased, observed TCR beta diversity per million T cells dropped in a roughly linear way, and a significant reduction was already evident by age about 40. Since profiling was done on bulk unsorted PBMCs, naive and antigen-experienced compartments could not be conclusively compared. The percentage of naive T cells measured by flow cytometry correlated strongly with observed TCR beta diversity.

With respect to this clonotype: Its antigen is unknown. One base away there is no much larger clone; base qualities are not given.

The library was made by 5' RACE. Sequencing was carried out with an Illumina HiSeq 2500. A second 7 to 11 cycle PCR used a sample-barcoded 5' primer and a J-beta primer mix. A unique molecular identifier was introduced onto each TCR beta cDNA molecule by a template-switch 5' adaptor carrying 12 random nucleotides. Each sample yielded at least 3 million CDR3-containing paired-end reads. First-strand cDNA was synthesized from all RNA with the Mint cDNA synthesis kit, primed by a TRBC-specific oligonucleotide. All cDNA was treated with uracil-DNA glycosylase and then went through a first 18-cycle PCR with the universal primers M1SS and BC2_uni_R. As for how the authors treated the data: For normalization, 1 million high-quality reads were randomly selected from each sample, with every read carrying a distinct molecular identifier. Reads sharing molecular identifiers were discarded rather than binned into consensus sequences. CDR3 identification, clonotype clustering and error correction used MiTCR with a Q25 quality threshold and the strictest error-elimination algorithm. A nonparametric unseen species model with Euler transformation was used to estimate lower-bound total TCR beta diversity. TCRdb trimmed the raw reads at Q25, called clones with MiXCR and kept productive beta chains. Rows matching on CDR3 protein sequence are summarized as one entry with the most common DNA and genes. These V and J calls rely on TCRdb rather than the paper's analysis. In this sample the table shows about 670,000 distinct CDR3 sequences, more than 45% of which occur a single time. Clones ranked in the top ten supply 13% of the sample.

Trimming leaves V shorter by 6 bases and J shorter by 2 bases, with the junction holding 6 bases beyond the gene matches. The CDR1 and CDR2 encoded by the germline V gene (reference sequence) are MNHNY and SVGAGI. The CDR3 starts with the cysteine, ends with the phenylalanine, and has 15 residues. CDR3 DNA is the only sequence kept; it has 45 bases, read in frame from the first base. The donors were about 40 Caucasian individuals from Russia, aged roughly 6 to 90 years, who were systemically healthy. Each donor gave 8 to 10 milliliters of peripheral blood, drawn into EDTA-treated Vacutainer tubes. Ficoll-Paque density-gradient centrifugation was used to isolate PBMCs, with at least 6 million obtained per sample. Total RNA, at least 5 micrograms per sample, was extracted from PBMCs with Trizol reagent. For every donor, flow cytometry on a PBMC aliquot measured the percentage of naive CD45RAhigh/CD27high T cells.

The TCR originated in a woman aged 80 or over in good health. Rearrangement joined TRBV6-6 to TRBJ2-1, and 8 junction bases match TRBD2. The material sequenced was blood. This receptor has the CDR3 CASRETSVTYNEQFF. The sequenced DNA: TGTGCCAGCAGGGAGACTAGCGTAACCTACAATGAGCAGTTCTTC.